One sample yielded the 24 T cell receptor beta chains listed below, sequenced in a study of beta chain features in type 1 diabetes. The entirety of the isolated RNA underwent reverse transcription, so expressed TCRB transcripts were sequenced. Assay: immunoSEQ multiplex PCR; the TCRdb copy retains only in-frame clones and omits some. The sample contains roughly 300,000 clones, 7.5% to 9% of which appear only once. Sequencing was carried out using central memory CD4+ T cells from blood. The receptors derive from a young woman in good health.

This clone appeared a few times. CDR3 sequence: CASSLSFGGKGNTIYF. CDR3 DNA sequence: TGTGCCAGCAGCTTAAGTTTCGGAGGGAAAGGAAACACCATATATTTT. The rearrangement uses TRBV7-9 and TRBJ1-3; D is unresolved. The CDR3 has 16 amino acids. The V end was cut by 2 bases, the J end by 4 bases, with 15 bases between. Germline values: CDR1 SEHNR, CDR2 FQNEAQ (reference sequence).

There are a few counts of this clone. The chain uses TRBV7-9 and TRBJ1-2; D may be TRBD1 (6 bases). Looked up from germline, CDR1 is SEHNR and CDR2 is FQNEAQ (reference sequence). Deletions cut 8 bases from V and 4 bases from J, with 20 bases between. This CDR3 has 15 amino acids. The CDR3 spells CASGLGGQVGYGYTF. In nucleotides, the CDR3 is TGTGCCAGCGGATTGGGGGGGCAGGTCGGCTATGGCTACACCTTC.

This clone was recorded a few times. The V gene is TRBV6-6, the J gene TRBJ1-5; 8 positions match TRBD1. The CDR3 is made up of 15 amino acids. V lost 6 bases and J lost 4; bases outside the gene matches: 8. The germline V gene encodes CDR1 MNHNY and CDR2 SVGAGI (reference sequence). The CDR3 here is CASRNQGAGNQPQHF. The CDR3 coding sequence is TGTGCCAGCAGGAATCAGGGGGCTGGGAATCAGCCCCAGCATTTT.

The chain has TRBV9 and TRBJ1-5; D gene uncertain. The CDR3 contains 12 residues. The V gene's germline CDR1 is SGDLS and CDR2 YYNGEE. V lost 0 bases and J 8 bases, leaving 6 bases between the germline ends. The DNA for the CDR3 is TGTGCCAGCAGCGTAGAGGTAGAGCCCCAGCATTTT. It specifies CASSVEVEPQHF.

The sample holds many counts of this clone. The DNA of the CDR3 is TGTGCCAGCAGCCAAGATGGCGGGACGCAAGAGACCCAGTACTTC. It specifies CASSQDGGTQETQYF. V usage is TRBV4-2 and J usage is TRBJ2-5; D might be TRBD2 (6 bases). CDR1 and CDR2 from the germline V gene are LGHNA and YNFKEQ. Trimming shortened V by 0 bases and J by 2 bases, and 10 bases separated the two germline ends. The CDR3 sequence is 15 residues long.

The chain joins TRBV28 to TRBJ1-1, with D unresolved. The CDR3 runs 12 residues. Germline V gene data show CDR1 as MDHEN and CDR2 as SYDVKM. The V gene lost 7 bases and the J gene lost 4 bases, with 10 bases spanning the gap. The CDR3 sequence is CASIAGSTEAFF. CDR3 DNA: TGTGCCAGCATCGCGGGGAGCACTGAAGCTTTCTTT.

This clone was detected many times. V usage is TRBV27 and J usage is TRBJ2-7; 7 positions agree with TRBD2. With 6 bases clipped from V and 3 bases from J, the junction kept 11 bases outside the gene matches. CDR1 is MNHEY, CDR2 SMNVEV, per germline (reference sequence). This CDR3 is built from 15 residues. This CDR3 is CASSPRGVGSYEQYF. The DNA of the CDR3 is TGTGCCAGCAGCCCTCGGGGGGTCGGGAGCTACGAGCAGTACTTC.

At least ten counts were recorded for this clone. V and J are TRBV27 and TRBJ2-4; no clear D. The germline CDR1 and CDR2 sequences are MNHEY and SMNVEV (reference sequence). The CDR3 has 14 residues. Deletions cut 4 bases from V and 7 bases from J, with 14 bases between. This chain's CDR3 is CASSWAGRGNIQYF. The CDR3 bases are TGTGCCAGCAGTTGGGCTGGAAGAGGTAACATTCAGTACTTC.

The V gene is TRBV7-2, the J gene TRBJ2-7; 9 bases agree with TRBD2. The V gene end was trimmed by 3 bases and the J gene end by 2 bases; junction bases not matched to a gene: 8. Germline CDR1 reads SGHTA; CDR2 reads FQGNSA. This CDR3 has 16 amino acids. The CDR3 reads CASSFPTSGLPYEQYF. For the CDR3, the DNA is TGTGCCAGCAGCTTTCCGACTAGCGGACTCCCCTACGAGCAGTACTTC.

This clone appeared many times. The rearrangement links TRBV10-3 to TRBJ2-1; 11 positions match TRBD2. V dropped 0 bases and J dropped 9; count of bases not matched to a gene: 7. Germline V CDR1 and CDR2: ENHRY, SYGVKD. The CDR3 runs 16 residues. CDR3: CAISESVAGGPGEQFF. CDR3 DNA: TGTGCCATCAGTGAGTCTGTAGCGGGAGGGCCGGGTGAGCAGTTCTTC.

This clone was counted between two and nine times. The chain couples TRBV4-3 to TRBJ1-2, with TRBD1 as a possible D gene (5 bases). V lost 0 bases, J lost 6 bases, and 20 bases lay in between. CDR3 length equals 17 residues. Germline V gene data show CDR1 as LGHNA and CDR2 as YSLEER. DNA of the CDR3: TGCGCCAGCAGCCAAGATTGGGGACGTCGTTCTCTTAATGGCTACACCTTC. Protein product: CASSQDWGRRSLNGYTF.

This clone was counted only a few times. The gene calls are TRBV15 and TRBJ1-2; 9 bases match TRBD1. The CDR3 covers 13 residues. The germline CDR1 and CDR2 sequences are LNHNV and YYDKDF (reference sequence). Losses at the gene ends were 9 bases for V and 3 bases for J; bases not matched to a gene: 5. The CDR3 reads CATSRDRDYGYTF. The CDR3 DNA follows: TGTGCCACGTCCCGGGACAGGGACTATGGCTACACCTTC.

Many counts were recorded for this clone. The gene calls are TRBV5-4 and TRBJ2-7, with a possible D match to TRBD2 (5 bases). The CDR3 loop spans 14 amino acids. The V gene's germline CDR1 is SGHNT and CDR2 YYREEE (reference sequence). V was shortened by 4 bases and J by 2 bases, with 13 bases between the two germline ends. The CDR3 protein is CASSTRTGTYEQYF. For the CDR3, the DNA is TGTGCCAGCAGCACAAGGACGGGGACCTACGAGCAGTACTTC.

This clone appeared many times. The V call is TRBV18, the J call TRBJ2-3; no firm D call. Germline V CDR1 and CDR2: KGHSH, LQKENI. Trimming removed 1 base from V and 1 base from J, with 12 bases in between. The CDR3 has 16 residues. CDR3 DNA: TGTGCCAGCTCACCACGGGGTACCACAGGCACAGATACGCAGTATTTT. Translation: CASSPRGTTGTDTQYF.

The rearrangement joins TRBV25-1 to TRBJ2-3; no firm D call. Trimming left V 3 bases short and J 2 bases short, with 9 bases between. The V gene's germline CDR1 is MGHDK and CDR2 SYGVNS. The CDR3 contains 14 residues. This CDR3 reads CASSEETITDTQYF. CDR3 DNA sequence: TGTGCCAGCAGTGAGGAGACCATCACAGATACGCAGTATTTT.

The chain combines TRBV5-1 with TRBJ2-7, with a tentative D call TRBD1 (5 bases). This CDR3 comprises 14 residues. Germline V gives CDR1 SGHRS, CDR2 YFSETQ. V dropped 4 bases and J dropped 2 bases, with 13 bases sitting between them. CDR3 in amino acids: CASSTQGGAYEQYF. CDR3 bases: TGCGCCAGCAGCACGCAGGGCGGAGCCTACGAGCAGTACTTC. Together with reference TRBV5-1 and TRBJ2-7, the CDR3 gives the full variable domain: KAGVTQTPRYLIKTRGQQVTLSCSPISGHRSVSWYQQTPGQGLQFLFEYFSETQRNKGNFPGRFSGRQFSNSRSEMNVSTLELGDSALYLCASSTQGGAYEQYFGPGTRLTVT.

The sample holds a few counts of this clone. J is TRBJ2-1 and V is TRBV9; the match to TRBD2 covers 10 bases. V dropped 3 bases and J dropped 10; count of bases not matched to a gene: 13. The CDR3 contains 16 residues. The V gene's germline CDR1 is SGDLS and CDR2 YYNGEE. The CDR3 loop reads CASSARSGRPGGEQFF. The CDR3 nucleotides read TGTGCCAGCAGCGCCCGTAGCGGGAGGCCAGGGGGAGAGCAGTTCTTC.

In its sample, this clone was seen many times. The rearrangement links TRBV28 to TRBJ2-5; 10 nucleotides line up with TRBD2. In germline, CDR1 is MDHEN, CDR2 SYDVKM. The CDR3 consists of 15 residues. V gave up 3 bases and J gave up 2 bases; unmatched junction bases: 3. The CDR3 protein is CASSFPSGRQETQYF. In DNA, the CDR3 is TGTGCCAGCAGTTTCCCTAGCGGGAGACAAGAGACCCAGTACTTC.

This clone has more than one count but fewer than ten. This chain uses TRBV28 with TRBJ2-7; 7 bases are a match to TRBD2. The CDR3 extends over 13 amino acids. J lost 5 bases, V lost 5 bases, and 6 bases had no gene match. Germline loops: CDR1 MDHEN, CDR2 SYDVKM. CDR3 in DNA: TGTGCCAGCAGTGGGAGGGCCCCTAACGAGCAGTACTTC. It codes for CASSGRAPNEQYF.

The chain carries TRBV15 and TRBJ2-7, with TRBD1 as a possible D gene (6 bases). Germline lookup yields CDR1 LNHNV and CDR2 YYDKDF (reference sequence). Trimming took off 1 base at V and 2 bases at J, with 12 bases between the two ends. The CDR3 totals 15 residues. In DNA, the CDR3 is TGTGCCACCAGCAGAGGCGACAGGTTAGCCTACGAGCAGTACTTC. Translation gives CATSRGDRLAYEQYF.

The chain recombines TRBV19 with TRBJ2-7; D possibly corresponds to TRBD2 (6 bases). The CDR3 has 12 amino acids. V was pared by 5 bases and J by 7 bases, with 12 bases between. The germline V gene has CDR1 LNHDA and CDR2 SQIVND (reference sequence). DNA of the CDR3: TGTGCCAGTAGTTCCGCGACTAGGGAGCAGTACTTC. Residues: CASSSATREQYF.

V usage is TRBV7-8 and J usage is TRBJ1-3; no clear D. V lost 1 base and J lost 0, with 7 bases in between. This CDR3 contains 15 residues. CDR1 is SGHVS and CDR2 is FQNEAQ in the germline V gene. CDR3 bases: TGTGCCAGCAGCTTAGTGGCTTACTCTGGAAACACCATATATTTT. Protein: CASSLVAYSGNTIYF. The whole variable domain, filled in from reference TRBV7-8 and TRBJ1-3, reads GAGVSQSPRYKVAKRGQDVALRCDPISGHVSLFWYQQALGQGPEFLTYFQNEAQLDKSGLPSDRFFAERPEGSVSTLKIQRTQQEDSAVYLCASSLVAYSGNTIYFGEGSWLTVV.

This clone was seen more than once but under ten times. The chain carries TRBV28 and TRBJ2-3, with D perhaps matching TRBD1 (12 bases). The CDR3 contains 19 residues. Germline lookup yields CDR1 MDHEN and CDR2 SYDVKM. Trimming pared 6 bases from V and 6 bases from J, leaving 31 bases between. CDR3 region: CASSPGQGALAGGRDTQYF. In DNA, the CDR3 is TGTGCCAGCAGCCCGGGACAGGGGGCCCTAGCGGGAGGCCGGGATACGCAGTATTTT.

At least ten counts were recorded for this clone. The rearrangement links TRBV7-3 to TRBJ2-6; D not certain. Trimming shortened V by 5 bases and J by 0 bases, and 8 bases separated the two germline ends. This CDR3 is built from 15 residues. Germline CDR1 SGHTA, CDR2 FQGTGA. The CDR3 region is CASSKTVSGANVLTF. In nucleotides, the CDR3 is TGTGCCAGCAGCAAAACAGTCTCTGGGGCCAACGTCCTGACTTTC.